This TCR beta chain appears in the sequencing data of a study of cytomegalovirus exposure and HLA in healthy donors (dated by TCRdb to the late 2010s). Regarding the research as a whole: According to an earlier analysis of 587 of the donors, about 170 million T cells yielded 95 million to 140 million unique TCR beta sequences and more than 250 Gb of sequence data. Rather than drawing on any new phenotypic data, the later analysis identified candidate immune exposures from TCR beta sequences and the way those sequences occurred across donors. Among some 400 genotyped donors of the cohort, an average of about 240,000 unique TCR beta nucleotide sequences was sequenced per donor, of which 15% to 20% were non-productive. An early release that covered roughly 600 HLA-typed donors contained approximately 300 gigabases of sequencing data and tens of millions of unique TCR sequences. The study aimed to test whether signatures of past pathogen exposure could be identified by cataloging public T cell receptors. An earlier analysis of 587 of the donors used high-throughput TCR beta sequencing to judge whether each TCR beta V gene segment behaved as functional or pseudogenic. To study patterns of TCR occurrence, a later analysis re-analyzed previously published TCR beta repertoires from 666 donors and added high-resolution HLA genotyping. The number of donors typed differed by locus, with roughly 629-640 for A, B, C, DRB1 and DQB1, roughly 520 for DQA1, some 570 for DPA1, and around 450 for DPB1. Using immunosequencing, the study profiled T cell repertoires from about 650 subjects and related those repertoires to cytomegalovirus serostatus. All discovery cohort repertoires had been generated using a single sequencing platform. HLA typing included class I and class II loci at four-digit resolution. In a later genetic analysis, genome-wide SNP genotypes for about three fifths of the 666 donors were used, and that subset was treated as a discovery cohort. Besides the first cohort of around 700 subjects, a separate validation cohort made up of roughly 130 different subjects was used. The study combined high-throughput TCR immunosequencing, statistical association of individual TCRs with disease status, and machine learning to predict cytomegalovirus infection status. The genetic ancestry cluster associated with self-reported Caucasian donors included around four fifths of the 398 genotyped donors. Donor age, sex, ethnicity and CMV serostatus were compiled alongside the repertoire data. Because of strong linkage in the cohort, five DR-DQ haplotypes were treated as single units for association and clustering. The investigation overall reported the following: According to a later analysis, most CMV-associated TCR beta chains appeared to be HLA-restricted, and the HLA associations seemed to be driven largely by CMV exposure. Because the 87-base-pair reads could not distinguish some IMGT-functional V segments, including TRBV6-2 and TRBV6-3, those segments were excluded. Only TCR beta chains were sequenced in this cohort, and the absence of alpha or paired-chain data limited detectable features. Linkage disequilibrium might explain the correlated functional status among segregating V segments, but an unknown experimental factor could not be ruled out. The only immune exposure information available for the cohort was CMV serostatus. In a later analysis, HLA-associated TCR beta chains showed more clonal expansion and lower generation probabilities than non-associated chains that were equally common. An earlier analysis of some 560 of the donors showed that most TCR beta V segments appeared in productive rearrangements either about 87% or about 30% of the time, which broadly matched IMGT annotations. HLA typing was unavailable for some donors at each locus, so association tests used only the typed subset. In the study, 150 to 200 TCR beta chains were listed as associated with cytomegalovirus. In a later analysis, several top co-occurrence clusters were reported to appear linked to parvovirus B19, influenza, CMV and Epstein-Barr virus. A few of the identified cytomegalovirus-associated TCR beta chains were confirmed in vitro to be specific for cytomegalovirus antigens. Because counts were too low, more than 15 rarely observed V segments, including chromosome 9 orphons, were left out of the earlier analysis of some 640 of the donors. Roughly uniform sequencing depth across donors was assumed in presence/absence analyses, although this assumption may not hold. Most TCR sequences were observed very rarely across donors, whereas some public TCRs were present in many individuals. In a later genetic analysis, fewer N-insertions in productive TCRs were reported among donors in an Asian-associated ancestry cluster than the roughly 700-donor mean. In a later analysis, around 15,000 TCR beta sequences were associated with specific HLA alleles at a false discovery rate of 0.05. A cluster of highly shared sequence variants was judged likely to be a technical artifact of the sequencing pipeline. A further reported finding was that TCR beta sequences accurately predicted the HLA-A and HLA-B alleles for most subjects in the first cohort. Cytomegalovirus status was reported to be diagnosed by the classifier with high specificity and sensitivity in both the original and validation cohorts. V-gene and J-gene trimming of TCR beta chains was associated with a missense DCLRE1C variant in a later genetic analysis, and the association was replicated in an independent cohort. Assigning TCR associations to individual alleles was difficult when HLA alleles, especially DR and DQ, strongly co-occurred. According to a later analysis, TCR association rates differed among HLA loci, with DRB1 alleles showing the most associated TCRs and HLA-C alleles showing the fewest. The authors suggested that the approach could potentially be generalized to other disease states and immunological phenotypes.

The cohort consisted of 650 to 700 healthy bone marrow donors. At the time of sampling, every cohort member was nominally healthy, though immune exposures that went unrecorded were likely present. The donor was CMV seronegative and belonged to the group of more than 300 seronegative cohort members. A peripheral blood sample was provided by each donor, and peripheral blood mononuclear cells were used for TCR beta sequencing. The Qiagen DNeasy Blood Extraction Kit was used to extract genomic DNA from the blood cell samples. The library was generated by the immunoSEQ multiplex PCR assay. For the multiplex PCR, a mixture combining 60 forward primers for TCR Vbeta segments and 13 reverse primers for TCR Jbeta segments was used. The CDR3 region of rearranged TCR beta genes was amplified from genomic DNA with a multiplex PCR assay. Amplified TCR beta libraries were sequenced as 87-base-pair reads on the Illumina HiSeq System. Under the source paper's analysis protocol: A later analysis tallied about 77 million unique TCR beta chains across the 650 to 750 repertoires, and approximately 11 million of those chains were shared by two or more donors. A nearest-neighbor algorithm error-corrected the raw reads and collapsed the reads into unique sequences, merging closely related sequences to remove PCR and sequencing errors. Alignment of CDR3 sequences to IMGT reference sequences was used to assign V, D and J gene segments. For a sequence to be retained, at least a six-nucleotide match to both a V gene segment and a J gene segment was required. A rearrangement was called productive if the CDR3 had no stop codons and remained in frame with V and J, and every other rearrangement was called non-productive. Following IMGT convention, CDR3 was defined as the stretch from the second conserved V-encoded cysteine up to the conserved J-encoded phenylalanine. The earlier analysis of some 580 of the donors excluded any sequence lacking an unambiguous match to a single V gene segment. In an earlier analysis of a few hundred of the donors, V segments were called functional above 56.7% productive rearrangements and were called segregating when the between-donor standard deviation exceeded 5%. A statistical classification framework was built to diagnose cytomegalovirus status from the catalog of TCR beta chain sequences. In a later analysis, V and J genes were assigned by comparing TCR nucleotide sequences against IMGT/GENE-DB human TR gene sequences. The TCRdist pipeline was used in a later analysis to assign CDR3 sequences and most-parsimonious VDJ recombination scenarios. In a later analysis, each TCR beta chain was defined by its CDR3 amino acid sequence together with its V-gene family, and reads without a unique V-gene family were excluded. In a later analysis, around 650 highly shared, low-generation-probability nucleotide sequences were removed to address suspected cross-contamination and a sequencing artifact. A later analysis calculated a clonal expansion index for each public chain from normalized within-repertoire ranks of inferred template counts. In a later analysis, generation probabilities were computed using a VDJ recombination model fitted to out-of-frame rearrangements, and the results were checked against IGoR. In a later analysis, TCR-TCR, TCR-HLA and TCR-CMV co-occurrence was scored with hypergeometric tests, and a repertoire-size bias correction was applied to TCR pairs. False discovery rates were estimated in a later analysis by permuting HLA or CMV assignments 20 times. In a later analysis, co-occurring TCRs were grouped using DBSCAN, with TCRdist sequence similarity added in when clustering inside HLA-allele-positive subsets. For co-occurrence clustering, repertoires with fewer than 30,000 or more than 120,000 public chains were excluded, along with five repertoires with anomalous nucleotide sharing. TCRdb stores this immuneACCESS table with in-frame sequences only. Part of the clones is absent; in the studies checked, under half of the shortfall reflects unresolved V genes, and no reason is known for the rest. V, J and clone size were drawn from that table, and D and trimming were deduced from the DNA. The sample contains 150,000 to 200,000 clones, roughly three quarters of them found a single time. The ten largest clones take up less than 2.5% of the sample.

The CDR3 runs 17 amino acids, cysteine and phenylalanine included. Left in the record is the CDR3 DNA by itself, 51 bases read in frame from the first base. CDR1 and CDR2 are drawn from the germline V gene: SGHRS, YFSETQ. Trimming removed 4 bases from V and 2 bases from J; the gene matches leave 9 bases unexplained. Details on this clone: The clone's antigen remains unknown. The record has no base qualities; no much larger clone is one base away.

The receptor was derived from a woman aged 50 to 60 in good health and CMV-seronegative. Rearrangement joined TRBV5-1 to TRBJ2-1; 10 bases in the middle match TRBD1. Specimen: PBMCs. The DNA is TGCGCCAGCAGCGGAAACCGGGACAGGGGAACCTACAATGAGCAGTTCTTC. The encoded protein is CASSGNRDRGTYNEQFF.